A single sample is the source of the 8 T cell receptor beta chains below, sequenced in a study of cytomegalovirus exposure and HLA in healthy donors. Use of 60 Vbeta and 13 Jbeta primers characterized the PCR. The assay was immunoSEQ multiplex PCR, and TCRdb's table has in-frame clones only and misses some. This table holds under 150,000 clones, around four fifths found once. The material sequenced was PBMCs. Receptor source: a boy aged 2-9 years in good health and CMV-seronegative.

The rearrangement links TRBV15 to TRBJ2-1, with 10 bases fitting TRBD2. Trimming cost V 0 bases and J 10 bases; bases outside gene matches: 12. Germline V gene data show CDR1 as LNHNV and CDR2 as YYDKDF (reference sequence). This CDR3 is built from 17 residues. Here the CDR3 DNA reads TGTGCCACCAGCAGAGATTTTGGAGCGGGAGGGCAAAAGGAGCAGTTCTTC. Protein sequence: CATSRDFGAGGQKEQFF.

This clone was seen just once. The gene calls are TRBV4-1 and TRBJ2-5, with 7 positions matching TRBD2. V lost 0 bases to trimming and J lost 4 bases; unmatched junction nucleotides: 8. Germline loops: CDR1 MGHRA, CDR2 YSYEKL. This CDR3 is built from 16 residues. The CDR3 is CASSQDSLAVRETQYF. The CDR3 bases are TGCGCCAGCAGCCAAGACTCGCTAGCGGTTCGAGAGACCCAGTACTTC.

The V gene is TRBV9, the J gene TRBJ1-3; D is uncertain. Germline loops: CDR1 SGDLS, CDR2 YYNGEE. V was cut by 0 bases and J by 0 bases, with 7 bases left in between. CDR3 length: 15 amino acids. CDR3 in DNA: TGTGCCAGCAGCGTAGTCCCCAGCTCTGGAAACACCATATATTTT. This sequence encodes CASSVVPSSGNTIYF.

The genes are TRBV5-1 and TRBJ2-6; the D gene is possibly TRBD2 (7 bases). V was trimmed by 3 bases and J by 3 bases, leaving 16 bases between them. The CDR3 length is 17 residues. From germline, CDR1 is SGHRS and CDR2 YFSETQ. For the CDR3, the DNA is TGCGCCAGCAGCTGGGAGTGGGGGGGCGTTGGGGCCAACGTCCTGACTTTC. Its translation: CASSWEWGGVGANVLTF. Full variable domain (rest looked up from reference TRBV5-1 and TRBJ2-6): KAGVTQTPRYLIKTRGQQVTLSCSPISGHRSVSWYQQTPGQGLQFLFEYFSETQRNKGNFPGRFSGRQFSNSRSEMNVSTLELGDSALYLCASSWEWGGVGANVLTFGAGSRLTVL.

This clone showed up just a few times. The chain couples TRBV30 to TRBJ1-2; D call uncertain. CDR1 GTSNPN and CDR2 SVGIG come from the germline V gene (reference sequence). The CDR3 runs 18 residues. V lost 2 bases to trimming and J lost 3 bases, with 25 bases between them. The CDR3 DNA is TGTGCCTGGAGTCTAACCACCTCCGGTCAACGCGGGGACTATGGCTACACCTTC. Translated, it gives CAWSLTTSGQRGDYGYTF.

The chain employs TRBV15 and TRBJ2-2; 8 bases are a match to TRBD2. Germline V CDR1 and CDR2: LNHNV, YYDKDF (reference sequence). J lost 4 bases, V lost 0 bases, and 1 base had no gene match. The CDR3 length is 15 residues. CDR3 residues: CATSRDGGATGELFF. The CDR3 coding sequence is TGTGCCACCAGCAGAGACGGGGGGGCCACCGGGGAGCTGTTTTTT.

The chain combines TRBV5-1 with TRBJ2-3; a weak D match, TRBD2 (5 bases). CDR3 length: 16 amino acids. Germline V lookup: CDR1 SGHRS, CDR2 YFSETQ. Trimming shortened V by 2 bases and J by 3 bases, and 16 bases separated the two germline ends. The CDR3 nucleotides are TGCGCCAGCAGCTTAGAGAACCCATCGGGGACAGATACGCAGTATTTT. This encodes CASSLENPSGTDTQYF.

The rearrangement links TRBV5-4 to TRBJ2-3; possibly TRBD1 for D (6 bases). This CDR3 is built from 14 residues. The germline V and J ends were trimmed by 0 bases and 4 bases, with 9 bases remaining between them. Germline CDR1 reads SGHNT; CDR2 reads YYREEE (reference sequence). The CDR3 loop is CASSLARGPDTQYF. DNA for the CDR3: TGTGCCAGCAGCTTGGCCAGGGGCCCAGATACGCAGTATTTT.